The present T cell receptor (beta chain) was sequenced within a study of OX40 agonist ivuxolimab in advanced cancers. Whole-study context: Partial responses were recorded for three patients, including one with hepatocellular carcinoma and two with cutaneous melanoma.

Measured with immunoSEQ multiplex PCR; TCRdb has only the in-frame clones, and not every one. The table lists some 33,000 clones, under 85% of them singletons. Germline lookup yields CDR1 LNHDA and CDR2 SQIVND (reference sequence). The V segment lost 3 bases and the J segment 3 bases; nucleotides outside the gene matches: 7. The CDR3 sequence is 16 residues long. The study, taken as a whole, reports: Clonal expansion was among the lowest in partial responders at 0.1-3.0 mg/kg, especially CD8+. Relative to CD4+, CD8+ T cells held more expanded clones on average. Doses of 0.1 to 3.0 mg/kg were accompanied by clonal expansion of CD4+ and CD8+ blood T cells by week 6.

A few counts support this clone. The antigen remains unidentified. The chain couples TRBV19 to TRBJ2-1; 8 nucleotides agree with TRBD1. Sample: CD4+ or CD8+ T cells sorted from blood, taken in a trial of the OX40 agonist ivuxolimab. The TCR was taken from an adult with an advanced solid tumor such as melanoma, head and neck, liver or kidney cancer. The CDR3 sequence: CASSIRTGSLYNEQFF. CDR3 nucleotide sequence: TGTGCCAGTAGTATTAGGACAGGGTCCCTCTACAATGAGCAGTTCTTC.